The next 11 T cell receptor beta chains were all read from a single sample in a study of OX40 agonist ivuxolimab in advanced cancers. Libraries were prepared by immunoSEQ multiplex PCR; TCRdb keeps only in-frame clonotypes and omits some of them. The sample shows nearly 65,000 clones, roughly nine tenths of them seen only once. Sequences were derived from CD4+ or CD8+ T cells sorted from blood, sampled in a trial of the OX40 agonist ivuxolimab. Receptors originate from an adult with an advanced solid tumor such as melanoma, head and neck, liver or kidney cancer.

V is TRBV27 and J is TRBJ2-1; 8 bases map to TRBD2. V trimming: 6 bases; J trimming: 9 bases; junction bases outside the gene matches: 13. CDR1 MNHEY and CDR2 SMNVEV come from the germline V gene (reference sequence). This CDR3 region has 15 residues. The CDR3 loop reads CASRLDRAGVSEQFF. CDR3 DNA: TGTGCCAGCAGACTGGACAGAGCGGGAGTGAGTGAGCAGTTCTTC.

This chain uses TRBV7-2 with TRBJ2-3; D remains ambiguous. Trimming cost V 2 bases and J 15 bases, with 15 bases left between them. This CDR3 spans 12 amino acids. The germline CDR1 and CDR2 sequences are SGHTA and FQGNSA. CDR3 residues: CASSLLVGLSYF. CDR3 DNA: TGTGCCAGCAGCTTATTAGTCGGCCTTAGTTATTTT. The full variable domain, with the rest looked up from reference TRBV7-2 and TRBJ2-3, is GAGVSQSPSNKVTEKGKDVELRCDPISGHTALYWYRQSLGQGLEFLIYFQGNSAPDKSGLPSDRFSAERTGGSVSTLTIQRTQQEDSAVYLCASSLLVGLSYFGPGTRLTVL.

The chain combines TRBV9 with TRBJ2-7; D is possibly TRBD1 (6 bases). The V end was cut by 0 bases, the J end by 10 bases, with 14 bases between. The CDR3 sequence is 13 residues long. Germline V gives CDR1 SGDLS, CDR2 YYNGEE. The CDR3 loop is CASSVGGDTRQYV. The CDR3 bases are TGTGCCAGCAGCGTAGGAGGGGACACCAGACAGTACGTC.

This clone appeared a few times. The rearrangement uses TRBV27 and TRBJ1-1; no reliable D call. The germline V and J ends were trimmed by 3 bases and 6 bases, with 11 bases remaining between them. The CDR3 loop spans 13 amino acids. CDR1 is MNHEY, CDR2 SMNVEV, per germline (reference sequence). As DNA, the CDR3 is TGTGCCAGCAGTTTCGGCAGCCGACCTGAAGCTTTCTTT. This gives the protein CASSFGSRPEAFF.

The V and J genes are TRBV25-1 and TRBJ1-4; TRBD1 aligns across 9 bases. The V and J ends lost 4 bases and 0 bases, in that order; junction bases with no gene match: 3. The CDR3 is 16 amino acids. Germline lookup yields CDR1 MGHDK and CDR2 SYGVNS. The CDR3 reads CASSATGGATNEKLFF. The CDR3, as DNA: TGTGCCAGCAGTGCGACAGGGGGTGCAACTAATGAAAAACTGTTTTTT.

The genes are TRBV27 and TRBJ2-7, with TRBD2 as a possible D gene (7 bases). This CDR3 has 14 amino acids. The germline gives CDR1 MNHEY, CDR2 SMNVEV (reference sequence). Trimming pared 5 bases from V and 3 bases from J, leaving 14 bases between. CDR3 nucleotides: TGTGCCAGCAGTCGGGGGGCGCGGGTCTACGAGCAGTACTTC. The encoded protein is CASSRGARVYEQYF.

Here the CDR3 reads CASSDRTGGWDNEQFF. Written as DNA, the CDR3 is TGTGCCAGCAGCGATCGGACTGGCGGATGGGACAATGAGCAGTTCTTC. The rearrangement joins TRBV9 to TRBJ2-1; a possible D gene is TRBD2 (5 bases). Deletions cut 3 bases from V and 5 bases from J, with 18 bases between. The CDR3 runs to 16 residues. Germline values: CDR1 SGDLS, CDR2 YYNGEE.

This clone turned up a few times. The chain uses TRBV4-1 and TRBJ1-1; D remains unclear. The germline gives CDR1 MGHRA, CDR2 YSYEKL. The CDR3 has 15 amino acids. The ends were cut back, 0 bases at V and 2 bases at J, with 10 bases in the middle. DNA of the CDR3: TGCGCCAGCAGCCAAGATGGCGCCGCCAACACTGAAGCTTTCTTT. Translation: CASSQDGAANTEAFF.

The rearrangement joins TRBV28 to TRBJ2-1; D is uncertain. Per the germline V gene, CDR1 is MDHEN and CDR2 is SYDVKM. The V and J ends lost 4 bases and 0 bases respectively, with 13 bases between them. The CDR3 totals 16 residues. CDR3 sequence reads: CASSSDVLSSYNEQFF. Written as DNA, the CDR3 is TGTGCCAGCAGTTCCGACGTACTAAGCTCCTACAATGAGCAGTTCTTC.

The rearrangement joins TRBV19 to TRBJ1-1; D gene uncertain. This CDR3 comprises 12 residues. Trimming stripped 2 bases from V and 6 bases from J, with 7 bases between. Germline CDR1 reads LNHDA; CDR2 reads SQIVND (reference sequence). CDR3 protein: CASSISVSEAFF. CDR3 sequence (DNA): TGTGCCAGTAGTATATCAGTCTCTGAAGCTTTCTTT.

This sequence joins TRBV6-6 and TRBJ2-2, with D tentatively TRBD1 (5 bases). Per the germline V gene, CDR1 is MNHNY and CDR2 is SVGAGI (reference sequence). The ends were cut back, 10 bases at V and 12 bases at J, with 12 bases in the middle. The CDR3 contains 10 residues. This chain's CDR3 is CATTAGKLFF. CDR3 nucleotide sequence: TGTGCCACCACCGCAGGGAAGCTGTTTTTT.